The clone carrying this T cell receptor (beta chain) was picked up a small number of times. Included as multiple sclerosis controls were treatment-naive patients who had stable or active relapsing-remitting disease. This sample is part of a study of CD8 T cells in Susac syndrome. The CDR3 sequence is 17 residues long. Germline V lookup: CDR1 LGHDT, CDR2 YNNKEL (reference sequence). Trimming pared 10 bases from V and 7 bases from J, leaving 32 bases between. Reverse transcription of about 0.5 to 1 ug RNA used random hexamers. The amplification used immunoSEQ multiplex PCR on TCR beta CDR3; it spanned 54 Vbeta and 13 Jbeta. TCRdb re-derived calls from the immunoSEQ multiplex PCR reads in MiXCR, one entry per CDR3 protein. Here the sample spans about 130,000 distinct CDR3 sequences, more than 80% being singletons.

The origin of this receptor is a human donor with multiple sclerosis. Material for sequencing was CD8+ T cells from PBMCs. The chain carries TRBV3-1 and TRBJ2-7; D possibly uses TRBD1 or TRBD2 (6 bases each). The chain's CDR3 is CATSGDPKRGEFREQYV. Written as DNA, the CDR3 is TGTGCCACCTCGGGGGACCCCAAAAGGGGGGAGTTTCGGGAGCAGTACGTC.